What follows are 18 T cell receptor beta chains derived from one specimen sequenced in a study of neurological immune-mediated disorders. Each CDR3 protein gets one entry after TCRdb re-called the 5' RACE reads with MiXCR. The table has 65,000 to 90,000 distinct CDR3 sequences, 10% seen once. The source material was PBMCs. The origin of the receptors is a man aged 35-49 years in good health.

To note about this clonotype: The final CDR3 position lacks the conserved phenylalanine or tryptophan, pointing to a likely read error. The CDR3 sequence is CASSPRNSGVETQYL. CDR3 coding DNA: TGTGCCAGCAGCCCGCGGAATAGCGGGGTGGAGACCCAGTACTTA. This rearrangement joins TRBV7-3 to TRBJ2-5; 8 positions match TRBD2. CDR1 and CDR2 from the germline V gene are SGHTA and FQGTGA. CDR3 size: 15 residues. J gave up 5 bases and V 5 bases, and 10 bases lay outside the gene matches.

In this sample, this clonotype turned up many times. This chain uses TRBV6-2 or TRBV6-3 with TRBJ1-1; D ambiguous. V was trimmed by 2 bases and J by 0 bases, leaving 7 bases between them. Germline V gene data show CDR1 as MNHEY and CDR2 as SVGEGT. This CDR3 contains 14 residues. DNA of the CDR3: TGTGCCAGCAGTTACAGCCTCATGAACACTGAAGCTTTCTTT. It encodes CASSYSLMNTEAFF.

This clonotype was seen many times. This chain connects TRBV10-2 to TRBJ2-5; D is perhaps TRBD1 (6 bases). Germline-derived CDR1 and CDR2 are WSHSY and SAAADI. This CDR3 region has 13 residues. V gave up 6 bases and J gave up 5 bases, with 13 bases separating them. The CDR3 DNA sequence: TGCGCCAGCAGAGTAACAGGGACGGAGACCCAGTACTTC. The encoded protein is CASRVTGTETQYF.

This clonotype was detected ten times or more. The chain uses TRBV5-1 and TRBJ2-7, with TRBD2 as a possible D gene (6 bases). The CDR3 loop spans 13 amino acids. Germline V gene data show CDR1 as SGHRS and CDR2 as YFSETQ. Trimming left V 6 bases short and J 1 base short, with 11 bases between. This chain's CDR3 is CASMEGPSYEQYF. CDR3 in DNA: TGCGCCAGCATGGAGGGGCCGTCCTACGAGCAGTACTTC.

In this sample, this clonotype turned up once. The junction differs from germline at one of its ends, possibly a read error. This chain joins TRBV5-1 and TRBJ2-1; the D gene could be TRBD1 or TRBD2 (7 bases each). The germline V gene encodes CDR1 SGHRS and CDR2 YFSETQ. The CDR3 extends over 14 amino acids. The CDR3: CATSSGTARNEQLF. Written as DNA, the CDR3 is TGCGCCACCTCGAGCGGGACAGCTAGGAATGAGCAGTTATTC.

This clonotype was observed at least ten times. The CDR3 bases are TGTGCCAGCAGTACCCCAGGGTTTCGCGGGCTCCACTTT. Its translation: CASSTPGFRGLHF. The J gene is TRBJ1-6, the V gene TRBV28, with D tentatively TRBD1 (5 bases). CDR1 is MDHEN and CDR2 is SYDVKM in the germline V gene. The ends were cut back, 5 bases at V and 16 bases at J, with 18 bases in the middle. The CDR3 is made up of 13 amino acids.

This clonotype was detected ten times or more. The chain links TRBV9 to TRBJ2-5, with 10 bases aligning to TRBD1. Germline trimming cut 3 bases from V and 4 bases from J; bases unmatched to any gene: 6. Germline V gene sequence: CDR1 SGDLS, CDR2 YYNGEE. There are 15 residues in the CDR3. The CDR3 DNA is TGTGCCAGCAGCGCTCCGGGACAGGGGAGAGAGACCCAGTACTTC. This sequence encodes CASSAPGQGRETQYF.

This clonotype was seen repeatedly, ten times or more. This chain joins TRBV27 and TRBJ2-7, with 8 positions matching TRBD1. The length of the CDR3 is 15 residues. V lost 3 bases, J lost 7 bases, and 11 bases stayed unmatched. The germline CDR1 and CDR2 sequences are MNHEY and SMNVEV (reference sequence). This CDR3 is CASSFQGASPTEQYF. The CDR3 nucleotides read TGTGCCAGCAGTTTCCAGGGGGCTTCTCCTACGGAGCAGTACTTC.

This clonotype was detected ten times or more. The CDR3 loop is CASSPAGASYEQYF. For the CDR3, the DNA is TGCGCCAGCAGCCCAGCGGGAGCGTCCTACGAGCAGTACTTC. The V call is TRBV5-1, the J call TRBJ2-7, with 8 bases matching TRBD2. The CDR3 is 14 amino acids. The trim removed 4 bases at V and 1 base at J, leaving 4 bases unmatched. Germline V lookup: CDR1 SGHRS, CDR2 YFSETQ.

This clonotype was recorded at least ten times. V is TRBV29-1 and J is TRBJ2-5; perhaps TRBD1 as D (5 bases). The CDR3 is made up of 12 amino acids. Germline CDR1 and CDR2: SQVTM and ANQGSEA. Trimming took off 6 bases at V and 5 bases at J, with 13 bases between the two ends. CDR3 nucleotides: TGCAGCGTCCCAGGGTCACAGGAGACCCAGTACTTC. Its translation: CSVPGSQETQYF.

This clonotype showed up many times. The rearrangement uses TRBV7-9 and TRBJ2-3; possibly TRBD2 for D (7 bases). Between the trimmed V and J ends, which lost 4 bases and 3 bases, there was a span of 17 bases. Germline loops: CDR1 SEHNR, CDR2 FQNEAQ (reference sequence). This CDR3 is built from 16 residues. The DNA for the CDR3 is TGTGCCAGCAGCTCCTCCCGAGGGGGGGCAACAGATACGCAGTATTTT. It is translated as CASSSSRGGATDTQYF.

In regard to this clonotype: Since a much larger clone is just one base distant, this may be a read error. The rearrangement joins TRBV7-9 to TRBJ2-1, with 7 nucleotides matching TRBD1. CDR3 length: 14 residues. CDR1 and CDR2 from the germline V gene are SEHNR and FQNEAQ (reference sequence). In DNA, the CDR3 is TGTGCCAGCGGACGATCGTACAGGGGAAATGAGCAGTTATTC. Translating it yields CASGRSYRGNEQLF.

This clonotype was found many times. The chain is built from TRBV6-5 and TRBJ2-2, with D possibly TRBD2 on 6 matching bases. V gave up 1 base and J gave up 6 bases, with 12 bases separating them. Germline V gene sequence: CDR1 MNHEY, CDR2 SVGAGI. The CDR3 loop spans 15 amino acids. The CDR3: CASSYWRDGAGELFF. The CDR3 DNA follows: TGTGCCAGCAGTTACTGGAGGGATGGAGCCGGGGAGCTGTTTTTT.

A few counts support this clonotype. J is TRBJ2-5 and V is TRBV27; 7 positions agree with TRBD1. CDR1 is MNHEY, CDR2 SMNVEV, per germline (reference sequence). The J segment lost 5 bases and the V segment lost 4 bases, leaving 7 bases of the junction unmatched. The CDR3 runs to 14 residues. The DNA for the CDR3 is TGTGCCAGCAGTTCCTCGACAGGGTGGGAGACCCAGTACTTC. Protein product: CASSSSTGWETQYF.

Ten or more counts support this clonotype. J is TRBJ2-1 and V is TRBV3-1; 9 bases align to TRBD2. From germline, CDR1 is LGHDT and CDR2 YNNKEL (reference sequence). The CDR3 covers 15 residues. J was trimmed by 4 bases and V by 5 bases; bases with no gene match: 6. CDR3 protein: CASSSARGGYNEQFF. For the CDR3, the DNA is TGTGCCAGCAGCAGCGCGCGGGGGGGATACAATGAGCAGTTCTTC.

This clonotype has ten or more counts. The chain carries TRBV6-6 and TRBJ1-2; 8 bases fit TRBD1. Germline CDR1 is MNHNY and CDR2 is SVGAGI (reference sequence). With V trimmed by 5 bases and J by 4 bases, 6 bases remained unmatched. CDR3 size: 14 residues. The CDR3 bases are TGTGCCAGCAGTAAACAGGGGGAGGGCTATGGCTACACCTTC. Protein product: CASSKQGEGYGYTF.

Many counts were recorded for this clonotype. This chain links TRBV7-9 with TRBJ1-1; D perhaps matches TRBD1 (5 bases). V was pared by 4 bases and J by 1 base, with 13 bases between. The CDR3 spans 15 residues. Germline V gene sequence: CDR1 SEHNR, CDR2 FQNEAQ (reference sequence). The CDR3 DNA reads TGTGCCAGCAGCTCCCCACGACAGCCGAACACTGAAGCTTTCTTT. It translates to CASSSPRQPNTEAFF.

There are many counts of this clonotype. The rearrangement links TRBV5-1 to TRBJ1-1; no clear D. The CDR3 covers 13 residues. V shed 0 bases and J shed 10 bases, with 13 bases lying between them. The germline V gene has CDR1 SGHRS and CDR2 YFSETQ. CDR3: CASSLDIQSLAFF. In nucleotides, the CDR3 is TGCGCCAGCAGCTTGGACATACAATCCTTAGCTTTCTTT.